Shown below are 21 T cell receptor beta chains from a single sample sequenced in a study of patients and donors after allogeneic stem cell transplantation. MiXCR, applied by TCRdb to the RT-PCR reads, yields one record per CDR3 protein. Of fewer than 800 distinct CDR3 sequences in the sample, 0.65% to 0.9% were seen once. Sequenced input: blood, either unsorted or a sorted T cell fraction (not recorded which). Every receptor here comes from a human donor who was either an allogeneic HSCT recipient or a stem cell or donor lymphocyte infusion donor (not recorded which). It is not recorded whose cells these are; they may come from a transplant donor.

DNA of the CDR3: TGTGCCACCGAAATGGGCGGGGGATACGAGCAGTACTTC. The encoded protein is CATEMGGGYEQYF. The rearrangement links TRBV7-9 to TRBJ2-7; 7 nucleotides agree with TRBD2. Looked up from germline, CDR1 is SEHNR and CDR2 is FQNEAQ (reference sequence). With V trimmed by 10 bases and J by 4 bases, 10 bases remained unmatched. The CDR3 is 13 residues long.

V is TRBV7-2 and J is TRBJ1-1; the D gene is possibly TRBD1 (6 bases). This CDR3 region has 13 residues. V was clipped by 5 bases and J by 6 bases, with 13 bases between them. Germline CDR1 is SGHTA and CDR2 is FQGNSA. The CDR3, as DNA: TGTGCCAGCAGCCGGGGGGGCGGCCCTGAAGCTTTCTTT. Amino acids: CASSRGGGPEAFF.

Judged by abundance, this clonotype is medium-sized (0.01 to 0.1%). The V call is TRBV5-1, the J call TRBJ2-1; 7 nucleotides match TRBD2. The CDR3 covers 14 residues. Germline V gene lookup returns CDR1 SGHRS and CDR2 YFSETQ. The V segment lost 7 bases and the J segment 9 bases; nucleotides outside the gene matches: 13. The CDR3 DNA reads TGCGCCAGCGTTAGGACTAGGGGTAGTGGTGAGCAGTTCTTC. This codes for CASVRTRGSGEQFF.

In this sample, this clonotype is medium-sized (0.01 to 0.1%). The CDR3 region is CSTSPHRGGVETQYF. The CDR3 nucleotides read TGCAGTACATCCCCCCACAGGGGAGGTGTGGAGACCCAGTACTTC. The chain couples TRBV20-1 to TRBJ2-5; tentative D call: TRBD1 (7 bases). The germline CDR1 and CDR2 sequences are DFQATT and SNEGSKA (reference sequence). Trimming left V 8 bases short and J 5 bases short, with 24 bases between. The CDR3 contains 15 residues.

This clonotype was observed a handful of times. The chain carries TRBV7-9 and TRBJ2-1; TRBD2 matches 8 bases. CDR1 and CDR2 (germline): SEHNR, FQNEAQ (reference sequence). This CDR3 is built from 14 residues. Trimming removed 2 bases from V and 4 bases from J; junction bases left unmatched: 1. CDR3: CASSLTGGYNEQFF. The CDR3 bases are TGTGCCAGCAGCTTAACGGGAGGGTACAATGAGCAGTTCTTC.

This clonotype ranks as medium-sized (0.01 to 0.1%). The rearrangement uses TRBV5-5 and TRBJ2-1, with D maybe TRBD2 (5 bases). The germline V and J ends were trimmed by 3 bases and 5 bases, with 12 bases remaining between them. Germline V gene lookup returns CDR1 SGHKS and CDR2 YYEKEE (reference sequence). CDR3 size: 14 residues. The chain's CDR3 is CASSWRLANNEQFF. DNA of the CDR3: TGTGCCAGCAGCTGGCGTTTAGCGAACAATGAGCAGTTCTTC. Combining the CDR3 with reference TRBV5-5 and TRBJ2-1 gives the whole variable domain DAGVTQSPTHLIKTRGQQVTLRCSPISGHKSVSWYQQVLGQGPQFIFQYYEKEERGRGNFPDRFSARQFPNYSSELNVNALLLGDSALYLCASSWRLANNEQFFGPGTRLTVL.

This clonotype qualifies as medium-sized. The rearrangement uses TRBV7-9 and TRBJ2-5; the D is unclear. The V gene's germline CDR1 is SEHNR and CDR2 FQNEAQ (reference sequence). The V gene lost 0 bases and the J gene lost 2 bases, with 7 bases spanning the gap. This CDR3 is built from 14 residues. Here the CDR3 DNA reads TGTGCCAGCAGCTTAGCTGACGGACAAGAGACCCAGTACTTC. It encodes CASSLADGQETQYF.

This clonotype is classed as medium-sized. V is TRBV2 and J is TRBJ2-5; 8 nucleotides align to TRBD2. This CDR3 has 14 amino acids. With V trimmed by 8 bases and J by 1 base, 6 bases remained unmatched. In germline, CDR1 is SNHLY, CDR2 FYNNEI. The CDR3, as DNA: TGTGCCAGCCGGACTAGCCGTGGCCAAGAGACCCAGTACTTC. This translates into CASRTSRGQETQYF.

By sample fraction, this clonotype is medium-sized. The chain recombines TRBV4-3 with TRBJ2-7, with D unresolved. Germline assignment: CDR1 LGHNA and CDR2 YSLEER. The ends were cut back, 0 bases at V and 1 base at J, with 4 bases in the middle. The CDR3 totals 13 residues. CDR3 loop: CASSQDLSYEQYF. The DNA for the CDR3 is TGCGCCAGCAGCCAAGATCTTTCCTACGAGCAGTACTTC.

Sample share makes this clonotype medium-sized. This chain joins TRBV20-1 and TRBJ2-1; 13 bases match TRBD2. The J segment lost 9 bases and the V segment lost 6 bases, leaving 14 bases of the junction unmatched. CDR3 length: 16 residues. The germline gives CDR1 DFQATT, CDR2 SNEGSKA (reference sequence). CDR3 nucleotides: TGCAGTGCCGACACAACTAGCGGGAGGGGATACGGTGAGCAGTTCTTC. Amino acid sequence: CSADTTSGRGYGEQFF.

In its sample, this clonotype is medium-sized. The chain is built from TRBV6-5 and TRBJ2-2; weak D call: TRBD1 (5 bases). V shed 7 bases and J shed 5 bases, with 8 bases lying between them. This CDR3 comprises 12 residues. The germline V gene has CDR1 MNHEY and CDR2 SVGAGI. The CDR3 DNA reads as TGTGCCAGCACCCAGGGAACCGGGGAGCTGTTTTTT. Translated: CASTQGTGELFF.

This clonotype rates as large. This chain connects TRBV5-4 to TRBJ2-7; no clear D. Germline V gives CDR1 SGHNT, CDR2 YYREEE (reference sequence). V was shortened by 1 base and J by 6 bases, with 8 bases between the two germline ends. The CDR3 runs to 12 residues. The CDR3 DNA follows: TGTGCCAGCAGCTTGTCGGAGAGCGAGCAGTACTTC. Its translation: CASSLSESEQYF.

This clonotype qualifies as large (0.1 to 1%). The CDR3, as DNA: TGTGCCAGCAGCTTAGCGCGGCAGTGGAACGAACAAGAGACCCAGTACTTC. Its protein is CASSLARQWNEQETQYF. The chain carries TRBV7-9 and TRBJ2-5; D gene unclear. The CDR3 totals 17 residues. Germline V gives CDR1 SEHNR, CDR2 FQNEAQ (reference sequence). V was clipped by 0 bases and J by 2 bases, with 16 bases between them.

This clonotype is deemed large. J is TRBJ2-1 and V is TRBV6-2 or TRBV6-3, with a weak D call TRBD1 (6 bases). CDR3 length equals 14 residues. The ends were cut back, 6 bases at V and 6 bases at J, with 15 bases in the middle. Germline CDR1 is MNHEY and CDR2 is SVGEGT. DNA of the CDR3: TGTGCCAGCAGCCTCACAGGGTTCGGCAATGAGCAGTTCTTC. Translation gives CASSLTGFGNEQFF.

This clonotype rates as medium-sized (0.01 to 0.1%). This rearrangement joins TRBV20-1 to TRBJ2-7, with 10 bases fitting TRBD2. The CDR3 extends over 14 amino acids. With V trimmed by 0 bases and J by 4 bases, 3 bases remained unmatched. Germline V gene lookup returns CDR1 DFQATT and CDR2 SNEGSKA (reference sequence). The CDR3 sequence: CSAREVAGGYEQYF. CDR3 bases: TGCAGTGCTAGAGAGGTAGCGGGAGGTTACGAGCAGTACTTC.

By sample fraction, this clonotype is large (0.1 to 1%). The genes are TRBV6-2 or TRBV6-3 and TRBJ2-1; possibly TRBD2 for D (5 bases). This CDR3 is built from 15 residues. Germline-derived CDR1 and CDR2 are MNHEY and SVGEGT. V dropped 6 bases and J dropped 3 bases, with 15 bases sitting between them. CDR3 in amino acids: CASSETTENYNEQFF. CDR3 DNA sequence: TGTGCCAGCAGCGAGACTACCGAGAACTACAATGAGCAGTTCTTC.

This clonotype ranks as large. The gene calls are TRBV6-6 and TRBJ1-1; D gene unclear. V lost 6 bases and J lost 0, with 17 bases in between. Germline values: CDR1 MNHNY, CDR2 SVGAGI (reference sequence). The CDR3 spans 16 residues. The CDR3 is CASRQPGEIMNTEAFF. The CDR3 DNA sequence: TGTGCCAGCAGGCAACCGGGAGAAATCATGAACACTGAAGCTTTCTTT.

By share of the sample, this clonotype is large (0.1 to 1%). The CDR3 here is CASSLGPDILGETQYF. CDR3 DNA: TGTGCCAGCAGCTTAGGGCCAGACATTCTAGGAGAGACCCAGTACTTC. The rearrangement joins TRBV11-2 to TRBJ2-5; D not certain. The V end was cut by 1 base, the J end by 4 bases, with 16 bases between. The V gene's germline CDR1 is SGHAT and CDR2 FQNNGV. The CDR3 covers 16 residues.

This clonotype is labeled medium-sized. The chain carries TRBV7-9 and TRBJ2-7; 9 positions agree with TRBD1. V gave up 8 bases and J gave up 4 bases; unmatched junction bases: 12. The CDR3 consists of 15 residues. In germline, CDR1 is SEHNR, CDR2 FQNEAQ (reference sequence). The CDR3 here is CASDRTGTGRYEQYF. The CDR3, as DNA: TGTGCCAGCGACAGGACCGGGACAGGGAGATACGAGCAGTACTTC.

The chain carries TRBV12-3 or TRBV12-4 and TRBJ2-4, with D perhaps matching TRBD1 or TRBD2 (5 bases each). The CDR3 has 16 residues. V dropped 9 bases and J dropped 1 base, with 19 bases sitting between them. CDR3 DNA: TGTGCCAGGACGGACCAGGGTCCGGGGGCCAAAAACATTCAGTACTTC. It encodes CARTDQGPGAKNIQYF.

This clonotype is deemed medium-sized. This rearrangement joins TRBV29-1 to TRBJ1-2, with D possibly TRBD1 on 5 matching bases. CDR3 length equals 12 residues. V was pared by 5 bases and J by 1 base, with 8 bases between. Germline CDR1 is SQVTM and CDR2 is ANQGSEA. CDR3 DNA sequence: TGCAGCGTTCAAGGGGATAACTATGGCTACACCTTC. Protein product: CSVQGDNYGYTF. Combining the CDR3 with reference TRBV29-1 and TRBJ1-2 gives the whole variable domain SAVISQKPSRDICQRGTSLTIQCQVDSQVTMMFWYRQQPGQSLTLIATANQGSEATYESGFVIDKFPISRPNLTFSTLTVSNMSPEDSSIYLCSVQGDNYGYTFGSGTRLTVV.